The present entry profiles one T cell receptor beta chain with its context. Its antigen remains unidentified. TCRdb recomputed calls from the 5' RACE reads with MiXCR, one row per CDR3 protein. Of about 30,000 distinct CDR3 sequences in the sample, roughly 8.4% are singletons; the top ten hold 36%. CDR3 length: 13 amino acids. The V and J ends lost 4 bases and 16 bases respectively, with 17 bases between them. Germline values: CDR1 SGHAT, CDR2 FQNNGV. This record belongs to a study of spatial heterogeneity in lung cancer. Noted time point: sample taken at primary tumor resection. Unsorted whole RNA samples from tumor, nontumor lung or frozen PBMC were sequenced. Findings of the study overall: Circulating ubiquitous expanded tumor TCRs were observed more frequently at resection than at follow-up.

The sample consisted of PBMCs, taken at surgery. The clonotype comes from a female donor with early-stage non-small cell lung cancer. The chain links TRBV11-2 to TRBJ1-6; D not resolved. The CDR3 nucleotides are TGTGCCAGCAGCTCTTTTGCGTCCAGCAGTCTCCACTTT. It specifies CASSSFASSSLHF.